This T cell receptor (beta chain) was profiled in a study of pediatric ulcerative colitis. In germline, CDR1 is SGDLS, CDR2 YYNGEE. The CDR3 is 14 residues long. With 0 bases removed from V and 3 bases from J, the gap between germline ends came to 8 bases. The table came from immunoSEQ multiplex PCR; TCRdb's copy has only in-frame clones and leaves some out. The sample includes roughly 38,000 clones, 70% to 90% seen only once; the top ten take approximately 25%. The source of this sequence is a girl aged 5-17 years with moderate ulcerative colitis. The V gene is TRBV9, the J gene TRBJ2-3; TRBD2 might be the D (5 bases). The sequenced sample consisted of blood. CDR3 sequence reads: CASSVDRGTDTQYF. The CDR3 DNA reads TGTGCCAGCAGCGTAGATCGGGGAACAGATACGCAGTATTTT.